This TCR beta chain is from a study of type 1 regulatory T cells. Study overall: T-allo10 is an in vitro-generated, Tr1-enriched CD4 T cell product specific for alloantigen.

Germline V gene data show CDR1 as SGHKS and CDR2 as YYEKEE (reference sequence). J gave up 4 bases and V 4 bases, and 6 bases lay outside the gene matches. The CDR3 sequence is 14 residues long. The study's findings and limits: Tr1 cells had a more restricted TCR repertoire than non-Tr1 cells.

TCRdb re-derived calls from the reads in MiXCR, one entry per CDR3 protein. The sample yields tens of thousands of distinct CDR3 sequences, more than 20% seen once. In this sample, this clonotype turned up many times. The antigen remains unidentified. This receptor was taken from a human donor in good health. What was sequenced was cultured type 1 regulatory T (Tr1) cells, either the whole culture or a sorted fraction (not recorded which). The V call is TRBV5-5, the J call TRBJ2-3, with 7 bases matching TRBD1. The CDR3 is CASSQTGAADTQYF. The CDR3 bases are TGTGCCAGCAGCCAAACAGGGGCTGCAGATACGCAGTATTTT.